The 16 T cell receptor beta chains below all came from one sample that was sequenced in a study of regulatory T cells in long-lasting Graves disease (dated by TCRdb to the early 2020s). The sample's time point label, in plain terms: newly diagnosed GD, antithyroid drugs for less than 3 months. For both TCR sequencing and RNA sequencing, RNA was extracted from PBMCs using TRIzol. Libraries were built with multiplex PCR. The sequencing machine was an Illumina HiSeq 4000. TCR beta libraries were built with iRepertoire HTBI primers and Arm-PCR amplification of CDR3 regions. TCRdb trimmed public reads at Q25 via fastp, called clones via MiXCR and kept in-frame beta chains. Each CDR3 protein gets just one entry, which takes the most common genes and DNA from the rows behind it. In all, the sample holds hundreds of thousands of distinct CDR3 sequences, and 12% of those were seen once. Around 10% of the sample is in the top ten clones.

These data also formed part of another study, on T cells in Graves' hyperthyroidism and ophthalmopathy.

The source material was peripheral blood mononuclear cells (PBMCs), sampled at new diagnosis, from a patient treated with antithyroid drugs. These receptor sequences come from a woman aged 25 to 39 with Graves disease. Donor details come from another sample of the same person, matched by shared clones.

This clonotype has a count of ten or more. The rearrangement links TRBV28 to TRBJ2-2; 15 nucleotides align to TRBD2. Germline lookup yields CDR1 MDHEN and CDR2 SYDVKM. The CDR3 runs 16 residues. Trimming took 7 bases from V and 5 from J; bases not matched to a gene: 5. This CDR3 is CASTSGTSGRTGELFF. CDR3 DNA: TGTGCCAGCACCTCCGGGACTAGCGGGAGGACCGGGGAGCTGTTTTTT.

The V gene is TRBV19, the J gene TRBJ2-3; maybe TRBD2 (5 bases). V dropped 7 bases and J dropped 0 bases, with 11 bases sitting between them. Germline-derived CDR1 and CDR2 are LNHDA and SQIVND (reference sequence). The CDR3 is made up of 14 amino acids. The CDR3 region has the DNA TGTGCCAGTAAGAGGGCGCGGAGCACAGATACGCAGTATTTT. The encoded protein is CASKRARSTDTQYF. Looking up the rest from reference TRBV19 and TRBJ2-3 gives the full variable domain: DGGITQSPKYLFRKEGQNVTLSCEQNLNHDAMYWYRQDPGQGLRLIYYSQIVNDFQKGDIAEGYSVSREKKESFPLTVTSAQKNPTAFYLCASKRARSTDTQYFGPGTRLTVL.

This clonotype was seen more than once but under ten times. A single base separates this from a much larger clone, so it may be a read error. The J gene is TRBJ2-7, the V gene TRBV10-3, with 13 bases aligning to TRBD2. The CDR3 consists of 16 residues. Trimming took 5 bases from V and 5 from J; bases not matched to a gene: 9. Germline CDR1 reads ENHRY; CDR2 reads SYGVKD. DNA for the CDR3: TGTGCCATCAGTCCCGGGACTAGCGGGACTATCCACGAGCAGTACTTC. Amino acid sequence: CAISPGTSGTIHEQYF.

The chain is built from TRBV3-1 and TRBJ1-2; D gene ambiguous. V was shortened by 0 bases and J by 1 base, with 9 bases between the two germline ends. Looked up from germline, CDR1 is LGHDT and CDR2 is YNNKEL (reference sequence). This CDR3 is built from 15 residues. CDR3 sequence (DNA): TGTGCCAGCAGCCAAGACGGCAGATTTAACTATGGCTACACCTTC. Translated: CASSQDGRFNYGYTF.

This clonotype was seen ten or more times. V is TRBV28 and J is TRBJ2-1, with a possible D match to TRBD2 (7 bases). Germline V CDR1 and CDR2: MDHEN, SYDVKM. Trimming removed 7 bases at V and 5 bases at J, with 18 bases between. The CDR3 extends over 15 amino acids. The CDR3 protein is CASTRRGGSHNEQFF. In DNA form, the CDR3 reads TGTGCCAGCACCCGGAGGGGGGGGTCCCACAATGAGCAGTTCTTC.

The chain is built from TRBV7-6 and TRBJ1-2; the D gene is possibly TRBD1 (6 bases). Germline V gene data show CDR1 as SGHVS and CDR2 as FNYEAQ. The CDR3 covers 16 residues. The germline V and J ends were trimmed by 4 bases and 0 bases, with 15 bases remaining between them. The CDR3 loop is CASSSLDRTANYGYTF. The CDR3 DNA follows: TGTGCCAGCAGCTCCCTTGACAGGACGGCTAACTATGGCTACACCTTC.

This clonotype was seen repeatedly, ten times or more. The rearrangement uses TRBV6-1 and TRBJ1-1; no clear D. CDR3 length: 13 residues. The germline CDR1 and CDR2 sequences are MNHNS and SASEGT. The ends were cut back, 8 bases at V and 0 bases at J, with 10 bases in the middle. The CDR3 loop is CASGRQLNTEAFF. The CDR3 bases are TGTGCCAGCGGGCGGCAATTGAACACTGAAGCTTTCTTT.

This clonotype showed up many times. This chain connects TRBV13 to TRBJ1-1; 8 bases match TRBD1. From germline, CDR1 is PRHDT and CDR2 FYEKMQ (reference sequence). Trimming took 5 bases from V and 3 from J; bases not matched to a gene: 11. CDR3 length: 16 residues. The DNA for the CDR3 is TGTGCCAGCAGCCCTACCGGGACAGGAGGGTACACTGAAGCTTTCTTT. This codes for CASSPTGTGGYTEAFF.

This clonotype was picked up many times. The chain is built from TRBV2 and TRBJ1-1; D uncertain. Germline loops: CDR1 SNHLY, CDR2 FYNNEI. The CDR3 totals 15 residues. V lost 4 bases and J 3 bases, leaving 15 bases between the germline ends. The CDR3 coding sequence is TGTGCCAGCAGTGTCCTATGGACCGAGGACACTGAAGCTTTCTTT. Its translation is CASSVLWTEDTEAFF.

In its sample, this clonotype was seen many times. The chain has TRBV2 and TRBJ1-2, with a tentative D call TRBD1 (6 bases). The CDR3 sequence is 14 residues long. V gave up 6 bases and J gave up 4 bases, with 15 bases separating them. The germline gives CDR1 SNHLY, CDR2 FYNNEI. The CDR3 nucleotides are TGTGCCAGCAGGGTAGCCAGGGGCGGCTATGGCTACACCTTC. The encoded protein is CASRVARGGYGYTF.

This clonotype was seen ten or more times. This chain connects TRBV10-3 to TRBJ1-2, with no clear D. Per the germline V gene, CDR1 is ENHRY and CDR2 is SYGVKD. The CDR3 has 18 residues. The germline V and J ends were trimmed by 7 bases and 0 bases, with 24 bases remaining between them. The CDR3 nucleotides read TGTGCCATCACCCCGACGCAAGGACGGGCTGGGGCTAACTATGGCTACACCTTC. This sequence encodes CAITPTQGRAGANYGYTF.

This clonotype was picked up many times. The CDR3 loop reads CASSPYGMTNTEAFF. The CDR3 bases are TGTGCCAGCAGCCCCTACGGGATGACGAACACTGAAGCTTTCTTT. The rearrangement uses TRBV3-1 and TRBJ1-1, with D uncertain. The CDR3 has 15 amino acids. Trimming stripped 4 bases from V and 1 base from J, with 13 bases between. Germline CDR1 and CDR2: LGHDT and YNNKEL (reference sequence).

This clonotype was observed many times. The gene calls are TRBV6-2 or TRBV6-3 and TRBJ1-2, with D perhaps TRBD1 (5 bases). Trimming cost V 6 bases and J 4 bases, with 12 bases left between them. Germline assignment: CDR1 MNHEY and CDR2 SVGEGT. The length of the CDR3 is 13 residues. CDR3 nucleotide sequence: TGTGCCAGCAGCCTACAGGACGGCTATGGCTACACCTTC. Residues: CASSLQDGYGYTF.

In this sample, this clonotype turned up many times. The V and J genes are TRBV2 and TRBJ1-2; TRBD1 is a possible D gene (5 bases). The CDR3 is 13 residues long. Germline-derived CDR1 and CDR2 are SNHLY and FYNNEI. Trimming took off 6 bases at V and 5 bases at J, with 13 bases between the two ends. The CDR3 here is CASSADNGYGYTF. CDR3 coding DNA: TGTGCCAGCAGCGCGGACAACGGATATGGCTACACCTTC.

This clonotype was recorded a few times. This chain links TRBV19 with TRBJ2-2, with 7 nucleotides matching TRBD1. This CDR3 comprises 17 residues. The V and J ends lost 2 bases and 0 bases, in that order; junction bases with no gene match: 6. Germline V gene lookup returns CDR1 LNHDA and CDR2 SQIVND (reference sequence). Here the CDR3 DNA reads TGTGCCAGTAGTATAAGTTGGGGACAGCCGAACACCGGGGAGCTGTTTTTT. This codes for CASSISWGQPNTGELFF.

In its sample, this clonotype was seen many times. This chain uses TRBV10-3 with TRBJ2-7, with no clear D. Trimming removed 0 bases from V and 4 bases from J, with 10 bases in between. The CDR3 contains 14 residues. The germline gives CDR1 ENHRY, CDR2 SYGVKD. This CDR3 is CAISESPSWYEQYF. For the CDR3, the DNA is TGTGCCATCAGTGAGTCCCCCTCATGGTACGAGCAGTACTTC.